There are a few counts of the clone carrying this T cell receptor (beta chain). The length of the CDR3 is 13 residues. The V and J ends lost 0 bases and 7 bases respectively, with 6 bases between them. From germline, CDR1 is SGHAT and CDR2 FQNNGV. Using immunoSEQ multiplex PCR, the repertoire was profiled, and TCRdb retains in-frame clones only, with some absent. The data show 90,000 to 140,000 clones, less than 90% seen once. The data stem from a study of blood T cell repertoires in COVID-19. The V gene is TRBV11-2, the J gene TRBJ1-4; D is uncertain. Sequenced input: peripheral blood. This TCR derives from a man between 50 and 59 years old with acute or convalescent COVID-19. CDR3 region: CASSLDRGEKLFF. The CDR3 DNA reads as TGTGCCAGCAGCTTAGATCGGGGTGAAAAACTGTTTTTT.